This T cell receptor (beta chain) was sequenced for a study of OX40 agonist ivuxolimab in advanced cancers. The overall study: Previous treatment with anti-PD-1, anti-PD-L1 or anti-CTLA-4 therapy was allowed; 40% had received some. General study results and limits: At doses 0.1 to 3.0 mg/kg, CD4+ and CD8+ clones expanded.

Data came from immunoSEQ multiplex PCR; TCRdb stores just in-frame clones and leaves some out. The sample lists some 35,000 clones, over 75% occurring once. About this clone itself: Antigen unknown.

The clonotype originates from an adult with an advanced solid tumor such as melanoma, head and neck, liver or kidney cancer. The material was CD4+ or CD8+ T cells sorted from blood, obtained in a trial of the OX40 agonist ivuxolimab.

CDR3: CASSDRQVLTPYEQYF. Here the CDR3 DNA reads TGTGCCAGCAGCGACAGACAGGTACTCACCCCCTACGAGCAGTACTTC. The J gene is TRBJ2-7, the V gene TRBV7-1; D possibly corresponds to TRBD1 (6 bases). TRBV7-1 is sorted into the ORF group, with uncertain function. Trimming removed 5 bases at V and 2 bases at J, with 19 bases between. The CDR3 contains 16 residues.